The 26 T cell receptor beta chains below were found in one sample sequenced in a study of OX40 agonist ivuxolimab in advanced cancers. This table comes from immunoSEQ multiplex PCR, and its TCRdb copy is limited to in-frame clones, with some not included. The sample lists tens of thousands of clones; 89% were seen once. The sample here was CD4+ or CD8+ T cells sorted from blood, taken in a trial of the OX40 agonist ivuxolimab. These receptors were collected from an adult with an advanced solid tumor such as melanoma, head and neck, liver or kidney cancer.

The DNA of the CDR3 is TGTGCCAGCAGCGTAGGGCTAGCGGAGCGCACCGGGGAGCTGTTTTTT. Translating gives CASSVGLAERTGELFF. The chain carries TRBV9 and TRBJ2-2, with 7 bases lining up with TRBD2. The V gene's germline CDR1 is SGDLS and CDR2 YYNGEE. Unmatched junction bases numbered 6, after V lost 0 bases and J lost 4 bases. The CDR3 is 16 amino acids.

The sample holds one count of this clone. This chain connects TRBV4-3 to TRBJ2-7; D might be TRBD1 (6 bases). V dropped 5 bases and J dropped 1 base, with 12 bases sitting between them. The CDR3 runs 14 residues. CDR1 is LGHNA, CDR2 YSLEER, per germline. Here the CDR3 DNA reads TGCGCCAGCAGCGCCCGACAGGCTTCCTACGAGCAGTACTTC. Its translation is CASSARQASYEQYF.

This chain connects TRBV2 to TRBJ2-7; 7 bases are shared with TRBD1. The V gene end was trimmed by 3 bases and the J gene end by 2 bases; junction bases not matched to a gene: 7. Germline lookup yields CDR1 SNHLY and CDR2 FYNNEI. The length of the CDR3 is 15 residues. Here the CDR3 reads CASSDGTVSTYEQYF. The CDR3 DNA reads as TGTGCCAGCAGTGATGGGACAGTATCTACCTACGAGCAGTACTTC.

The J gene is TRBJ2-2, the V gene TRBV6-5; unclear D gene. CDR1 is MNHEY, CDR2 SVGAGI, per germline. The V end lost 6 bases, the J end lost 0 bases, and 5 bases lay between the germline ends. CDR3 size: 13 residues. The CDR3 region is CASSPANTGELFF. In nucleotides, the CDR3 is TGTGCCAGCAGCCCAGCGAACACCGGGGAGCTGTTTTTT.

The V gene is TRBV4-1, the J gene TRBJ2-2, with D unresolved. Germline CDR1 MGHRA, CDR2 YSYEKL. This CDR3 is built from 16 residues. V lost 0 bases, J lost 4 bases, and 12 bases lay in between. DNA for the CDR3: TGCGCCAGCAGCCAAGATTCGATTCGTGGCACCGGGGAGCTGTTTTTT. Protein: CASSQDSIRGTGELFF.

This rearrangement joins TRBV28 to TRBJ2-3; unclear D gene. The germline V gene has CDR1 MDHEN and CDR2 SYDVKM. Trimming removed 5 bases at V and 0 bases at J, with 12 bases between. The CDR3 consists of 15 residues. CDR3 sequence: CASSPWGSSTDTQYF. Here the CDR3 DNA reads TGTGCCAGCAGTCCGTGGGGATCTAGCACAGATACGCAGTATTTT.

This clone has just one count. The chain has TRBV4-1 and TRBJ1-1; D is undetermined. The CDR3 has 14 amino acids. Germline V lookup: CDR1 MGHRA, CDR2 YSYEKL. The germline V and J ends were trimmed by 0 bases and 1 base, with 6 bases remaining between them. CDR3 residues: CASSQDPGNTEAFF. CDR3 bases: TGCGCCAGCAGCCAAGATCCCGGGAACACTGAAGCTTTCTTT.

The genes are TRBV18 and TRBJ1-1; a possible D gene is TRBD1 (5 bases). Germline V gives CDR1 KGHSH, CDR2 LQKENI. V lost 3 bases and J 2 bases, leaving 10 bases between the germline ends. CDR3 length equals 14 residues. CDR3 region: CASSPGTHNTEAFF. Written as DNA, the CDR3 is TGTGCCAGCTCACCGGGGACGCATAACACTGAAGCTTTCTTT.

This clone occurred once. The CDR3 region is CATSRGSYNEQFF. In DNA, the CDR3 is TGTGCCACCTCCCGTGGTTCCTACAATGAGCAGTTCTTC. This chain joins TRBV27 and TRBJ2-1, with no clear D. The CDR3 is 13 residues long. V was clipped by 10 bases and J by 1 base, with 11 bases between them. Germline V CDR1 and CDR2: MNHEY, SMNVEV (reference sequence).

This clone is a singleton in its sample. This chain links TRBV12-5 with TRBJ2-7; D might be TRBD1 (6 bases). From germline, CDR1 is LGHNT and CDR2 FRNRAP. With 2 bases removed from V and 7 bases from J, the gap between germline ends came to 15 bases. This CDR3 has 14 amino acids. The CDR3 loop reads CASGLLTGLGEQYF. The CDR3 nucleotides read TGTGCTAGTGGTTTGCTCACAGGGCTCGGAGAGCAGTACTTC.

The chain has TRBV19 and TRBJ1-5; D may be TRBD1 (5 bases). V shed 5 bases and J shed 6 bases, with 20 bases lying between them. Germline CDR1 and CDR2: LNHDA and SQIVND (reference sequence). CDR3 size: 16 residues. Written as DNA, the CDR3 is TGTGCCAGTAGTTCCGGGGGGATCATTGACGCTCAGCCCCAGCATTTT. It yields the protein CASSSGGIIDAQPQHF.

J is TRBJ1-1 and V is TRBV5-8; a possible D gene is TRBD1 (5 bases). In germline, CDR1 is SGHTS, CDR2 YDEGEE. The CDR3 contains 16 residues. The CDR3 DNA reads as TGTGCAATTACATCCAGGGCCGCCCGACTTTATACTGAAGCTTTCTTT. Protein sequence: CAITSRAARLYTEAFF.

This chain uses TRBV5-6 with TRBJ1-5, with D possibly TRBD1 on 5 matching bases. CDR1 is SGHDT, CDR2 YYEEEE, per germline. CDR3 length: 14 residues. The V and J ends lost 4 bases and 0 bases respectively, with 8 bases between them. CDR3 in amino acids: CASSGGDSNQPQHF. The CDR3 nucleotides are TGTGCCAGCAGCGGGGGGGATAGCAATCAGCCCCAGCATTTT. Combining the CDR3 with reference TRBV5-6 and TRBJ1-5 gives the whole variable domain DAGVTQSPTHLIKTRGQQVTLRCSPKSGHDTVSWYQQALGQGPQFIFQYYEEEERQRGNFPDRFSGHQFPNYSSELNVNALLLGDSALYLCASSGGDSNQPQHFGDGTRLSIL.

This chain links TRBV7-9 with TRBJ2-2; unclear D gene. CDR3 size: 15 residues. CDR1 and CDR2 (germline): SEHNR, FQNEAQ (reference sequence). Deletions cut 2 bases from V and 1 base from J, with 8 bases between. The CDR3 region is CASSLNPGNTGELFF. CDR3 nucleotides: TGTGCCAGCAGCTTAAATCCGGGGAACACCGGGGAGCTGTTTTTT.

CDR3 nucleotides: TGTGCCTGGAGCCCCAGGACCCTGGAGGTGAAAGAGACCCAGTACTTC. It specifies CAWSPRTLEVKETQYF. This chain connects TRBV30 to TRBJ2-5; perhaps TRBD2 as D (5 bases). Looked up from germline, CDR1 is GTSNPN and CDR2 is SVGIG (reference sequence). The CDR3 has 16 amino acids. V lost 3 bases to trimming and J lost 3 bases, with 20 bases between them. Full variable domain (remainder filled in from reference TRBV30 and TRBJ2-5): SQTIHQWPATLVQPVGSPLSLECTVEGTSNPNLYWYRQAAGRGLQLLFYSVGIGQISSEVPQNLSASRPQDRQFILSSKKLLLSDSGFYLCAWSPRTLEVKETQYFGPGTRLLVL.

V gene TRBV19 combines with J gene TRBJ2-1; 14 nucleotides agree with TRBD2. Germline CDR1 is LNHDA and CDR2 is SQIVND (reference sequence). This CDR3 region has 19 residues. V dropped 1 base and J dropped 8; count of bases not matched to a gene: 13. CDR3 coding DNA: TGTGCCAGTAGTATAGTTAGGACTAGCGGGAGGCTAATTGGAGATGAGCAGTTCTTC. Protein: CASSIVRTSGRLIGDEQFF.

V is TRBV27 and J is TRBJ2-3; tentatively, D is TRBD2 (6 bases). V lost 5 bases to trimming and J lost 2 bases, with 14 bases between them. Germline V gene lookup returns CDR1 MNHEY and CDR2 SMNVEV (reference sequence). This CDR3 has 15 residues. CDR3 in amino acids: CASSGTGLHTDTQYF. In DNA form, the CDR3 reads TGTGCCAGCAGTGGAACGGGACTTCACACAGATACGCAGTATTTT.

The rearrangement joins TRBV4-1 to TRBJ2-7; D uncertain. The CDR3 runs to 16 residues. V was shortened by 1 base and J by 0 bases, with 13 bases between the two germline ends. Germline V gene lookup returns CDR1 MGHRA and CDR2 YSYEKL. The chain's CDR3 is CASSQVGNSASYEQYF. The CDR3 nucleotides read TGCGCCAGCAGCCAAGTGGGTAACAGTGCCTCCTACGAGCAGTACTTC.

Comment on this clone: A junction end diverges from the germline sequence, so it may reflect a read error. J is TRBJ2-2 and V is TRBV9; possibly TRBD1 or TRBD2 for D (5 bases each). This CDR3 is 18 amino acids long. CDR1 and CDR2 from the germline V gene are SGDLS and YYNGEE. The CDR3 DNA is TGTGCCAGCAGCGTACAGGTCGGGACCGCGAGGGTCACCGGGGAGTTGTTTTTT. Translating gives CASSVQVGTARVTGELFF.

V and J are TRBV11-2 and TRBJ1-2; 7 bases are a match to TRBD1. The CDR3 totals 14 residues. Germline assignment: CDR1 SGHAT and CDR2 FQNNGV. V gave up 1 base and J gave up 4 bases; unmatched junction bases: 3. The CDR3 region has the DNA TGTGCCAGCAGCTTAGTAGGGACAGTCTATGGCTACACCTTC. It is translated as CASSLVGTVYGYTF.

The chain links TRBV15 to TRBJ2-7; perhaps D is TRBD1 or TRBD2 (6 bases each). There are 14 residues in the CDR3. Trimming removed 0 bases from V and 4 bases from J, with 10 bases in between. The germline CDR1 and CDR2 sequences are LNHNV and YYDKDF (reference sequence). The CDR3 DNA follows: TGTGCCACCAGCAGAGATCGGGGGCGGTACGAGCAGTACTTC. This sequence encodes CATSRDRGRYEQYF.

The rearrangement joins TRBV7-2 to TRBJ2-3; 14 bases are shared with TRBD2. The germline gives CDR1 SGHTA, CDR2 FQGNSA. V trimming: 1 base; J trimming: 5 bases; junction bases outside the gene matches: 5. The CDR3 spans 17 residues. The CDR3 coding sequence is TGTGCCAGCAGCTTAGGGACTAGCGGGGGGTCGGGAGATACGCAGTATTTT. Amino acid sequence: CASSLGTSGGSGDTQYF. The complete variable domain, with remaining parts taken from reference TRBV7-2 and TRBJ2-3, reads GAGVSQSPSNKVTEKGKDVELRCDPISGHTALYWYRQSLGQGLEFLIYFQGNSAPDKSGLPSDRFSAERTGGSVSTLTIQRTQQEDSAVYLCASSLGTSGGSGDTQYFGPGTRLTVL.

The chain's CDR3 is CASSLGDSDTNEKLFF. CDR3 nucleotide sequence: TGTGCCAGCAGCTTGGGGGATTCGGATACTAATGAAAAACTGTTTTTT. The V gene is TRBV7-9, the J gene TRBJ1-4; the D gene is possibly TRBD1 (5 bases). V dropped 3 bases and J dropped 2 bases, with 13 bases sitting between them. The CDR3 consists of 16 residues. CDR1 and CDR2 from the germline V gene are SEHNR and FQNEAQ (reference sequence).

V gene TRBV7-6 combines with J gene TRBJ2-7, with D unclear. Germline loops: CDR1 SGHVS, CDR2 FNYEAQ. With 5 bases removed from V and 7 bases from J, the gap between germline ends came to 9 bases. The CDR3 has 11 residues. The CDR3 sequence: CASSLTTEQYF. In DNA form, the CDR3 reads TGTGCCAGCAGCCTGACAACGGAGCAGTACTTC.

Concerning this clone: In the same sample, other DNA sequences code for this CDR3. The chain employs TRBV9 and TRBJ1-2; TRBD1 is a possible D gene (6 bases). Germline-derived CDR1 and CDR2 are SGDLS and YYNGEE. V lost 4 bases and J lost 0, with 13 bases in between. The length of the CDR3 is 15 residues. For the CDR3, the DNA is TGTGCCAGCAGCCCTCCGACAGGAGCTAACTATGGCTACACCTTC. As protein: CASSPPTGANYGYTF.

This clone has just a few counts. Other DNA sequences in the same sample also yield this CDR3. The V gene is TRBV9, the J gene TRBJ2-1, with D uncertain. V was trimmed by 0 bases and J by 9 bases, leaving 4 bases between them. CDR3 length: 11 residues. The germline CDR1 and CDR2 sequences are SGDLS and YYNGEE. The CDR3 region is CASSVGGEQFF. CDR3 in DNA: TGTGCCAGCAGCGTAGGAGGTGAGCAGTTCTTC.